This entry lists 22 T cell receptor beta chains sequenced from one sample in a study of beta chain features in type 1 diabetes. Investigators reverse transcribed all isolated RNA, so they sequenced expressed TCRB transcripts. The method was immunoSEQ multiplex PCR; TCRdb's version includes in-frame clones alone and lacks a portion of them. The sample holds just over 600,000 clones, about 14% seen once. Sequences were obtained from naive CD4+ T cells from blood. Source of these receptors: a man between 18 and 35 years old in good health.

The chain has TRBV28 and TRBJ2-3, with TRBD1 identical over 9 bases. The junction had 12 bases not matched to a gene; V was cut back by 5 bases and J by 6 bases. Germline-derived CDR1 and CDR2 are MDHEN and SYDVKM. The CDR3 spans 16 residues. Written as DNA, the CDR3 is TGTGCCAGCAGTCCCCCCCAACAGGGGGCTGGGGATACGCAGTATTTT. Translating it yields CASSPPQQGAGDTQYF.

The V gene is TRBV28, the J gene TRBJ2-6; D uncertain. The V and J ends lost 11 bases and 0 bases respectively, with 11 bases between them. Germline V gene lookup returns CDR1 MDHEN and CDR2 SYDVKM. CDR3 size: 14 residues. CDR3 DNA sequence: TGTGCCGCAGCAGGAGTCTCTGGGGCCAACGTCCTGACTTTC. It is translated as CAAAGVSGANVLTF.

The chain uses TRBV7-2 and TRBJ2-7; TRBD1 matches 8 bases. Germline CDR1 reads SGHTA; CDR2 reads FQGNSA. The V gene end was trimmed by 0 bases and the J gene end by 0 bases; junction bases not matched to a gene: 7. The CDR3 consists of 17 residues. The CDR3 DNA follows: TGTGCCAGCAGCTTAGCGGTCCGACAGGGGCACTCCTACGAGCAGTACTTC. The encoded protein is CASSLAVRQGHSYEQYF.

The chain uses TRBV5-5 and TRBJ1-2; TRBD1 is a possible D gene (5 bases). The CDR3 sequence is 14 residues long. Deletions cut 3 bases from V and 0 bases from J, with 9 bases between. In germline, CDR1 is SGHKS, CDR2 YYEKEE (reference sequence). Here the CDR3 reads CASSSDSPNYGYTF. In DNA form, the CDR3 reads TGTGCCAGCAGCTCAGACAGTCCTAACTATGGCTACACCTTC.

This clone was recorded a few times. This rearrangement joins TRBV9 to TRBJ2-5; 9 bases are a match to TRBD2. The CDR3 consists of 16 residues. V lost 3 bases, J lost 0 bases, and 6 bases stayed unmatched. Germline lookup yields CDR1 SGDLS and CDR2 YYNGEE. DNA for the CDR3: TGTGCCAGCAGCGGAATTAGCGGGGGCTACCAAGAGACCCAGTACTTC. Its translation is CASSGISGGYQETQYF.

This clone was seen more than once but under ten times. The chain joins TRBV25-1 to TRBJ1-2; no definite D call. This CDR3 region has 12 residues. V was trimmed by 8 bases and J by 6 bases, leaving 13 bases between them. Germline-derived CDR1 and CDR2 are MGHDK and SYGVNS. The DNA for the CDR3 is TGTGCCAGCCAGAGATTGTCGGATGGCTACACCTTC. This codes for CASQRLSDGYTF.

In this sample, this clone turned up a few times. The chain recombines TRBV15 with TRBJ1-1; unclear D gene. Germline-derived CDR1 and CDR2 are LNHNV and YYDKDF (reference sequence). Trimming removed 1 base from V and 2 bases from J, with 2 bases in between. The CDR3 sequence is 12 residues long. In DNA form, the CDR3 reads TGTGCCACCAGCAGAGCCAACACTGAAGCTTTCTTT. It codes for CATSRANTEAFF.

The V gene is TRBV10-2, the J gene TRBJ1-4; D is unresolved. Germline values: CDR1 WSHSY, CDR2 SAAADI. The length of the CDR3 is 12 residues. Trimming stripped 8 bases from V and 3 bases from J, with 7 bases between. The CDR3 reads CASSGANEKLFF. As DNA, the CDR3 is TGCGCCAGCTCCGGAGCTAATGAAAAACTGTTTTTT.

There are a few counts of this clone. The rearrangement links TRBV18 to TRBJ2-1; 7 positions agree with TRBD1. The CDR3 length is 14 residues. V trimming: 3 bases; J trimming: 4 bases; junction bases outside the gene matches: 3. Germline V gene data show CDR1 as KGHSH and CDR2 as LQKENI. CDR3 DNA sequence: TGTGCCAGCTCACCGGAGACAGGGTACAATGAGCAGTTCTTC. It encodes CASSPETGYNEQFF.

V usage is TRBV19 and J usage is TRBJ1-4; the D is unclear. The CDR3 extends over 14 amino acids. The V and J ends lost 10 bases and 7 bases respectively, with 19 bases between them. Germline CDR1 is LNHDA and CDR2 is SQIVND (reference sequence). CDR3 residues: CATCRASSCEKLFF. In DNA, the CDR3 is TGTGCCACTTGTCGGGCTTCTTCGTGTGAAAAACTGTTTTTT.

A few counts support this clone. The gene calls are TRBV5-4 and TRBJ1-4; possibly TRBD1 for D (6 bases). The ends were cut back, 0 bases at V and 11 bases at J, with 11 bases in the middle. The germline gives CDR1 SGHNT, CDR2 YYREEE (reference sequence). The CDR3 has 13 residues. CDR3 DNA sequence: TGTGCCAGCAGCTTGGACAGGGCTTGGAAACTGTTTTTT. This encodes CASSLDRAWKLFF. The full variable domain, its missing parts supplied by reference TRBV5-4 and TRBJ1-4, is ETGVTQSPTHLIKTRGQQVTLRCSSQSGHNTVSWYQQALGQGPQFIFQYYREEENGRGNFPPRFSGLQFPNYSSELNVNALELDDSALYLCASSLDRAWKLFFGSGTQLSVL.

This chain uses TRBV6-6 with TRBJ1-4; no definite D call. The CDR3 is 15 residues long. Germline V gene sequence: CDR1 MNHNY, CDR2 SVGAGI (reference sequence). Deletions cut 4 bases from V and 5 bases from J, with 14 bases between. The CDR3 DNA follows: TGTGCCAGCAGTTCCGCCGCTAAACCAAATGAAAAACTGTTTTTT. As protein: CASSSAAKPNEKLFF.

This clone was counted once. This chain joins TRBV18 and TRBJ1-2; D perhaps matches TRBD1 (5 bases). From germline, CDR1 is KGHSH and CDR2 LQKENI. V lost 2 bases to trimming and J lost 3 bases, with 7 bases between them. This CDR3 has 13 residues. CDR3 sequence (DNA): TGTGCCAGCTCACCAGGGGCAGACTATGGCTACACCTTC. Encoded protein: CASSPGADYGYTF.

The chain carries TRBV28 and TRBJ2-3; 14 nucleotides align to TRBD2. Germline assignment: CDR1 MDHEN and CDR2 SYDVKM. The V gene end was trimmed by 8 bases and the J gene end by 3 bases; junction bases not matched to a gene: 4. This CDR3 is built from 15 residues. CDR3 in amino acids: CASQGLAGVTDTQYF. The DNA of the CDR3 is TGTGCCAGCCAGGGACTAGCGGGAGTAACAGATACGCAGTATTTT.

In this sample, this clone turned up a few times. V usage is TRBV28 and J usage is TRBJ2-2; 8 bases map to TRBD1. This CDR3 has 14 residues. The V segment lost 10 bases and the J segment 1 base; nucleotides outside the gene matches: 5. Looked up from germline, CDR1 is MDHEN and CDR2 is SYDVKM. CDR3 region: CAIPDRENTGELFF. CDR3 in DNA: TGTGCCATCCCGGACAGGGAGAACACCGGGGAGCTGTTTTTT.

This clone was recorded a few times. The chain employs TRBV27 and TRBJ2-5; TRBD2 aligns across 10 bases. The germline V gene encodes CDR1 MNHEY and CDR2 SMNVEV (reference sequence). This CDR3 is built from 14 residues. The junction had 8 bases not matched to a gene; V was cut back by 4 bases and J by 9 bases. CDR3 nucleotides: TGTGCCAGCAGTTCCGGGCTAGCGGGGGCGGCCCAGTACTTC. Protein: CASSSGLAGAAQYF.

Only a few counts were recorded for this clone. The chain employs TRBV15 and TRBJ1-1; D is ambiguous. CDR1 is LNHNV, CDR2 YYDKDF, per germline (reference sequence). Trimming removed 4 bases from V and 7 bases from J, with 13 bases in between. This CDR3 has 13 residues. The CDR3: CATSMEQQLEAFF. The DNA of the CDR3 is TGTGCCACCAGCATGGAACAGCAGCTTGAAGCTTTCTTT.

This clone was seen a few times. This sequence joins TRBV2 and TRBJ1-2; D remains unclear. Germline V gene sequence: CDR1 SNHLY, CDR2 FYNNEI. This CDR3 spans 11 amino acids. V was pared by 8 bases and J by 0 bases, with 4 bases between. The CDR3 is CASHPNYGYTF. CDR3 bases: TGTGCCAGCCACCCTAACTATGGCTACACCTTC. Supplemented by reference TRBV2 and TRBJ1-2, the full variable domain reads EPEVTQTPSHQVTQMGQEVILRCVPISNHLYFYWYRQILGQKVEFLVSFYNNEISEKSEIFDDQFSVERPDGSNFTLKIRSTKLEDSAMYFCASHPNYGYTFGSGTRLTVV.

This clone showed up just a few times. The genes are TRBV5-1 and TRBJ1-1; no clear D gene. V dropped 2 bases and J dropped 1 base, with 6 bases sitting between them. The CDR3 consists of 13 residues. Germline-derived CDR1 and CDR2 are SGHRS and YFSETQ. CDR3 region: CASSFAGNTEAFF. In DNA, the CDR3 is TGCGCCAGCAGCTTTGCAGGGAACACTGAAGCTTTCTTT.

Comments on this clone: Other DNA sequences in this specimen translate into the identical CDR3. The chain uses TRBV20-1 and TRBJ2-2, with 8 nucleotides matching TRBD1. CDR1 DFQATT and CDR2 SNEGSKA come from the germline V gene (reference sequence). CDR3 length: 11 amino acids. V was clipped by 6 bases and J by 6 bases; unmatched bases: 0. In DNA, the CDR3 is TGCAGTGCCAGGGGGCCCGGGGAGCTGTTTTTT. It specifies CSARGPGELFF.

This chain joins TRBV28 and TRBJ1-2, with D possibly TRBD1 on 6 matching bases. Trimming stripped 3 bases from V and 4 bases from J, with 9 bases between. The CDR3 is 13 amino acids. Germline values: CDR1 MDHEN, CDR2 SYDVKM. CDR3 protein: CASSLTRGYGYTF. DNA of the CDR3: TGTGCCAGCAGTTTGACCAGGGGCTATGGCTACACCTTC.

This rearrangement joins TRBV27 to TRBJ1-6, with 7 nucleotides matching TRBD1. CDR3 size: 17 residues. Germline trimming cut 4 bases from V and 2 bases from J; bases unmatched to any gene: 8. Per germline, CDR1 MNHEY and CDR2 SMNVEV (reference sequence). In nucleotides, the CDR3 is TGTGCCAGCAGTTCATGGACAGGAAGGCCCTATAATTCACCCCTCCACTTT. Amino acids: CASSSWTGRPYNSPLHF.